These 13 T cell receptor beta chains were all obtained from the same sample, sequenced in a study of T cells in narcolepsy (dated 2018 in TCRdb). The receptor library was made with the immunoSEQ multiplex PCR assay. This immuneACCESS table, as held by TCRdb, lists in-frame sequences with V and J called but not all clones. Of the missing ones, under half trace to an unresolved V gene in checked studies; the others have no known cause. The sample table contains roughly 20,000 clones; only one count was recorded for 80% to 85% of them. Jointly, the top ten make up about 1.5% of the sample. The sequencing input was memory (CD45RA-) CD4+ T cells from blood. Reading the label with the study, this specimen's cell subset or site is: memory T cells sorted ex vivo from peripheral blood. The receptors shown here come from a human donor in good health.

This rearrangement joins TRBV28 to TRBJ2-2, with TRBD1 matching over 9 bases. V was clipped by 7 bases and J by 3 bases; unmatched bases: 9. The CDR3 extends over 16 amino acids. Germline CDR1 is MDHEN and CDR2 is SYDVKM. CDR3 protein: CASIEATGGDTGELFF. The CDR3, as DNA: TGTGCCAGCATCGAGGCGACAGGGGGGGACACCGGGGAGCTGTTTTTT.

The J gene is TRBJ2-2, the V gene TRBV6-1, with 10 bases aligning to TRBD2. The germline gives CDR1 MNHNS, CDR2 SASEGT. The CDR3 is 16 amino acids. Unmatched junction bases numbered 1, after V lost 3 bases and J lost 0 bases. For the CDR3, the DNA is TGTGCCAGCAGTGACGGACTAGCGGCGAACACCGGGGAGCTGTTTTTT. This gives the protein CASSDGLAANTGELFF.

This rearrangement joins TRBV12-5 to TRBJ1-4; 10 bases map to TRBD1. The CDR3 has 14 residues. In germline, CDR1 is LGHNT, CDR2 FRNRAP. V gave up 5 bases and J gave up 10 bases; unmatched junction bases: 7. The CDR3 sequence is CASGLGGTGVKLFF. The CDR3 coding sequence is TGTGCTAGTGGTCTCGGAGGGACAGGGGTAAAACTGTTTTTT. The entire variable domain, with the rest obtained from reference TRBV12-5 and TRBJ1-4, is as follows: DARVTQTPRHKVTEMGQEVTMRCQPILGHNTVFWYRQTMMQGLELLAYFRNRAPLDDSGMPKDRFSAEMPDATLATLKIQPSEPRDSAVYFCASGLGGTGVKLFFGSGTQLSVL.

This sequence joins TRBV7-2 and TRBJ1-1; 10 bases align to TRBD1. This CDR3 is 15 amino acids long. CDR1 and CDR2 (germline): SGHTA, FQGNSA. Trimming removed 3 bases from V and 5 bases from J; junction bases left unmatched: 6. In DNA, the CDR3 is TGTGCCAGCAGCTTGACAGGGGGCATTAGTACTGAAGCTTTCTTT. It yields the protein CASSLTGGISTEAFF.

This clone was recorded only once. The chain links TRBV2 to TRBJ1-1; TRBD1 agrees at 8 bases. The CDR3 covers 12 residues. V shed 3 bases and J 9 bases; nucleotides not matched to a gene: 3. Germline V gene sequence: CDR1 SNHLY, CDR2 FYNNEI. The CDR3 is CASSDPRGQAFF. In DNA, the CDR3 is TGTGCCAGCAGTGATCCCAGGGGGCAAGCTTTCTTT.

V usage is TRBV7-2 and J usage is TRBJ2-1; TRBD2 matches at 9 bases. The CDR3 length is 17 residues. Germline CDR1 is SGHTA and CDR2 is FQGNSA. Trimming took 4 bases from V and 6 from J; bases not matched to a gene: 13. CDR3 DNA sequence: TGTGCCAGCAGCTCCCCTAGCCGCGGGAGGGATTTCAATGAGCAGTTCTTC. Residues: CASSSPSRGRDFNEQFF.

For this clone: At the DNA level, this CDR3 is encoded by other sequences in the same sample as well. CDR3 nucleotide sequence: TGTGCCTGGACAACAGGCTTTTCTGGAAACACCATATATTTT. Residues: CAWTTGFSGNTIYF. The chain joins TRBV30 to TRBJ1-3; tentative D call: TRBD1 (5 bases). The CDR3 is made up of 14 amino acids. Germline V lookup: CDR1 GTSNPN, CDR2 SVGIG (reference sequence). Trimming took off 4 bases at V and 1 base at J, with 11 bases between the two ends.

This clone was seen only a few times. V and J are TRBV6-1 and TRBJ2-1; no clear D. Germline assignment: CDR1 MNHNS and CDR2 SASEGT. The CDR3 is 14 residues long. V lost 6 bases and J 1 base, leaving 10 bases between the germline ends. The CDR3 nucleotides read TGTGCCAGCAGGGGCGGTCAATCCTACAATGAGCAGTTCTTC. Encoded protein: CASRGGQSYNEQFF.

The gene calls are TRBV11-3 and TRBJ1-6; D may be TRBD1 (6 bases). Germline V gives CDR1 SGHNT, CDR2 YENEEA. The CDR3 is 15 amino acids. The V end lost 7 bases, the J end lost 15 bases, and 25 bases lay between the germline ends. The CDR3 nucleotides read TGTGCCAGCACCTCCAGCGGTCAGGGAGGGACACTCCTCCACTTT. Translation: CASTSSGQGGTLLHF.

The gene calls are TRBV5-1 and TRBJ2-2; D may be TRBD1 or TRBD2 (5 bases each). The germline V gene encodes CDR1 SGHRS and CDR2 YFSETQ. V was trimmed by 7 bases and J by 5 bases, leaving 15 bases between them. The CDR3 has 14 amino acids. The CDR3 DNA sequence: TGCGCCAGCCGGGACCTCCCCCGGACCGGGGAGCTGTTTTTT. This encodes CASRDLPRTGELFF.

J is TRBJ2-5 and V is TRBV9; TRBD2 is a possible D gene (5 bases). The CDR3 has 14 residues. From germline, CDR1 is SGDLS and CDR2 YYNGEE. V lost 4 bases and J lost 5, with 15 bases in between. The CDR3 sequence: CASSTPGLVETQYF. Written as DNA, the CDR3 is TGTGCCAGCAGCACACCGGGGTTAGTCGAGACCCAGTACTTC.

V and J are TRBV5-4 and TRBJ2-1; D is undetermined. The germline V and J ends were trimmed by 5 bases and 0 bases, with 9 bases remaining between them. Germline loops: CDR1 SGHNT, CDR2 YYREEE (reference sequence). The CDR3 covers 14 residues. This CDR3 is CASSVDTSYNEQFF. The CDR3 bases are TGTGCCAGCAGTGTCGACACCTCCTACAATGAGCAGTTCTTC.

The chain employs TRBV19 and TRBJ2-2; D is perhaps TRBD2 (6 bases). The germline V and J ends were trimmed by 5 bases and 0 bases, with 10 bases remaining between them. The CDR3 sequence is 15 residues long. CDR1 is LNHDA and CDR2 is SQIVND in the germline V gene (reference sequence). The CDR3 nucleotides are TGTGCCAGTAGTTGGGGGACTTCGAACACCGGGGAGCTGTTTTTT. Its translation: CASSWGTSNTGELFF.